This TCR beta chain is drawn from a study of cytomegalovirus exposure and HLA in healthy donors. The study, taken as a whole, reports: The likely explanation for a cluster of highly shared sequence variants was sequencing artifact. Researchers reported that a few CMV-associated chains were confirmed in vitro as CMV antigen-specific. A missense DCLRE1C variant was associated with V- and J-gene trimming of TCR beta chains in a later analysis, and an independent cohort replicated the association. Productive status was seen about 87% or about 30% of the time for most TCR beta V segments in an earlier analysis.

The CDR3 sequence is 12 residues long. Germline assignment: CDR1 MNHNY and CDR2 SVGAGI (reference sequence). Trimming removed 5 bases at V and 2 bases at J, with 7 bases between. In its sample, this clone was seen a few times. The antigen is unknown. The PCR employed 60 Vbeta primers together with 13 Jbeta primers. The assay was immunoSEQ multiplex PCR, and TCRdb's table has in-frame clones only and misses some. The repertoire holds under 120,000 clones, with around 80% as singletons. The sequence derives from a woman aged 40 to 49 in good health and CMV-seronegative. The material sequenced was PBMCs. J is TRBJ2-7 and V is TRBV6-6; tentative D call: TRBD2 (5 bases). The CDR3 loop is CASSLGTYEQYF. Here the CDR3 DNA reads TGTGCCAGCAGTCTCGGGACCTACGAGCAGTACTTC.